One sample yielded the 26 T cell receptor beta chains listed below, sequenced in a study of blood T cell repertoires in COVID-19. Produced via immunoSEQ multiplex PCR; TCRdb's table is partial and in-frame only. The data show roughly 77,000 clones, 65% to 80% seen once. Sequences were obtained from peripheral blood. These receptors were collected from a man aged 60 to 75 with active or convalescent COVID-19.

This chain links TRBV10-1 with TRBJ1-1, with no clear D. Germline values: CDR1 WNHNN, CDR2 SYGVQD (reference sequence). Trimming left V 6 bases short and J 11 bases short, with 13 bases between. The CDR3 has 11 amino acids. CDR3 bases: TGCGCCAGCAGAAGTGATATTGAGGCTTTCTTT. Amino acid sequence: CASRSDIEAFF.

This clone was counted between two and nine times. The CDR3 bases are TGTGCCAGCAGTTACGGAGGTTTCGCTGAAGCTTTCTTT. As protein: CASSYGGFAEAFF. The rearrangement joins TRBV6-5 to TRBJ1-1; D gene uncertain. V was pared by 2 bases and J by 6 bases, with 10 bases between. CDR3 size: 13 residues. Germline lookup yields CDR1 MNHEY and CDR2 SVGAGI.

This clone appeared a few times. The chain is built from TRBV28 and TRBJ1-1; a weak D match, TRBD1 (6 bases). Trimming shortened V by 6 bases and J by 0 bases, and 23 bases separated the two germline ends. Germline-derived CDR1 and CDR2 are MDHEN and SYDVKM. CDR3 size: 18 residues. The CDR3: CASSSNRDTVIMNTEAFF. CDR3 DNA sequence: TGTGCCAGCAGCTCCAATCGGGACACCGTAATTATGAACACTGAAGCTTTCTTT. Filled out from reference TRBV28 and TRBJ1-1, the complete variable domain reads DVKVTQSSRYLVKRTGEKVFLECVQDMDHENMFWYRQDPGLGLRLIYFSYDVKMKEKGDIPEGYSVSREKKERFSLILESASTNQTSMYLCASSSNRDTVIMNTEAFFGQGTRLTVV.

The chain combines TRBV6-2 or TRBV6-3 with TRBJ2-5; no clear D gene. This CDR3 region has 12 residues. Germline values: CDR1 MNHEY, CDR2 SVGEGT. The germline V and J ends were trimmed by 6 bases and 4 bases, with 9 bases remaining between them. The CDR3: CASSRRGETQYF. The CDR3 coding sequence is TGTGCCAGCAGCCGGAGAGGAGAGACCCAGTACTTC.

The chain has TRBV6-4 and TRBJ2-1; weak D call: TRBD2 (6 bases). The germline gives CDR1 MRHNA, CDR2 SNTAGT. V was clipped by 6 bases and J by 4 bases, with 13 bases between them. The CDR3 contains 14 residues. The CDR3 DNA follows: TGTGCCAGCAGCCGCGGGGCGTATTACAATGAGCAGTTCTTC. The encoded protein is CASSRGAYYNEQFF.

This clone was observed a few times. The chain carries TRBV15 and TRBJ1-5, with TRBD1 matching 10 bases. CDR3 size: 18 residues. The germline V gene has CDR1 LNHNV and CDR2 YYDKDF (reference sequence). Trimming took 3 bases from V and 0 from J; bases not matched to a gene: 8. The CDR3 DNA reads as TGTGCCACCAGCAGTTCTGGGACAGGGGAGTATAGCAATCAGCCCCAGCATTTT. Translated: CATSSSGTGEYSNQPQHF. Looking up the rest from reference TRBV15 and TRBJ1-5 gives the full variable domain: DAMVIQNPRYQVTQFGKPVTLSCSQTLNHNVMYWYQQKSSQAPKLLFHYYDKDFNNEADTPDNFQSRRPNTSFCFLDIRSPGLGDTAMYLCATSSSGTGEYSNQPQHFGDGTRLSIL.

This chain links TRBV2 with TRBJ2-5; 8 bases line up with TRBD1. After removal of 7 bases from V and 5 bases from J, the junction contained 3 bases not matched to a gene. CDR3 length: 12 amino acids. The germline V gene encodes CDR1 SNHLY and CDR2 FYNNEI. The CDR3 sequence is CASTRQGETQYF. Here the CDR3 DNA reads TGTGCCAGCACTCGACAGGGGGAGACCCAGTACTTC.

The chain recombines TRBV20-1 with TRBJ2-7; TRBD2 agrees at 8 bases. The CDR3 runs 11 residues. V lost 6 bases and J lost 5; bases outside the gene matches: 3. CDR1 is DFQATT and CDR2 is SNEGSKA in the germline V gene (reference sequence). The CDR3 here is CSAMTSDEQYF. The CDR3 DNA sequence: TGCAGTGCAATGACTAGCGACGAGCAGTACTTC.

The chain carries TRBV19 and TRBJ1-1, with a weak D call TRBD1 (6 bases). Germline lookup yields CDR1 LNHDA and CDR2 SQIVND (reference sequence). V was shortened by 5 bases and J by 4 bases, with 20 bases between the two germline ends. CDR3 size: 16 residues. CDR3 loop: CASSPNRDNHGTEAFF. The CDR3 nucleotides read TGTGCCAGTAGTCCAAACAGGGACAATCATGGCACTGAAGCTTTCTTT.

This clone was recorded only once. The V and J genes are TRBV6-1 and TRBJ1-2; weak D call: TRBD1 (6 bases). The V and J ends lost 1 base and 7 bases respectively, with 7 bases between them. Germline lookup yields CDR1 MNHNS and CDR2 SASEGT. The CDR3 extends over 12 amino acids. CDR3 coding DNA: TGTGCCAGCAGTGAAGACAGGGTTGGCTACACCTTC. It yields the protein CASSEDRVGYTF.

The chain links TRBV28 to TRBJ2-7, with TRBD1 matching 9 bases. CDR3 length equals 16 residues. The germline CDR1 and CDR2 sequences are MDHEN and SYDVKM. V lost 1 base and J lost 0; bases outside the gene matches: 4. The CDR3 spells CASSLYGTGHSYEQYF. The CDR3 DNA reads as TGTGCCAGCAGTTTATATGGGACAGGGCACTCCTACGAGCAGTACTTC.

This clone has ten or more counts. V and J are TRBV27 and TRBJ1-2; D is possibly TRBD1 (6 bases). Germline CDR1 reads MNHEY; CDR2 reads SMNVEV (reference sequence). This CDR3 is built from 13 residues. Trimming took 5 bases from V and 5 from J, leaving 12 bases between them. The CDR3 reads CASSPLTGYGYTF. DNA of the CDR3: TGTGCCAGCAGTCCACTCACAGGGTATGGCTACACCTTC.

The CDR3 reads CASSIDSQTGSYEQYF. The CDR3 DNA reads TGTGCCAGTAGTATTGATAGTCAAACCGGCTCCTACGAGCAGTACTTC. The J gene is TRBJ2-7, the V gene TRBV19; D ambiguous. Trimming stripped 3 bases from V and 0 bases from J, with 15 bases between. Per germline, CDR1 LNHDA and CDR2 SQIVND (reference sequence). CDR3 size: 16 residues.

The chain couples TRBV7-2 to TRBJ2-7; weak D call: TRBD1 (6 bases). CDR1 is SGHTA, CDR2 FQGNSA, per germline. Trimming left V 1 base short and J 4 bases short, with 11 bases between. This CDR3 spans 14 amino acids. The CDR3 loop is CASSLERTEYEQYF. In DNA form, the CDR3 reads TGTGCCAGCAGCTTAGAACGGACAGAATACGAGCAGTACTTC.

The genes are TRBV7-9 and TRBJ2-5; D is undetermined. V was trimmed by 1 base and J by 8 bases, leaving 14 bases between them. The CDR3 is 14 amino acids. Germline V gene data show CDR1 as SEHNR and CDR2 as FQNEAQ (reference sequence). The CDR3 loop reads CASSLGPAVGTQYF. The CDR3 coding sequence is TGTGCCAGCAGCTTAGGTCCGGCCGTGGGCACCCAGTACTTC.

The chain uses TRBV5-1 and TRBJ2-3; 8 bases fit TRBD2. The CDR3 is 16 residues long. Germline V gene lookup returns CDR1 SGHRS and CDR2 YFSETQ. The V and J ends lost 0 bases and 4 bases, in that order; junction bases with no gene match: 7. CDR3 nucleotides: TGCGCCAGCAGCTTGGCCGGGACTAGTTATTCAGATACGCAGTATTTT. Translating it yields CASSLAGTSYSDTQYF.

V usage is TRBV7-9 and J usage is TRBJ2-7; tentatively, D is TRBD1 (5 bases). Trimming removed 3 bases at V and 1 base at J, with 13 bases between. Germline assignment: CDR1 SEHNR and CDR2 FQNEAQ (reference sequence). CDR3 length: 15 residues. Written as DNA, the CDR3 is TGTGCCAGCAGCTTCCCAGGGCCCGGTTCCTACGAGCAGTACTTC. Translated, it gives CASSFPGPGSYEQYF. The variable domain in full, completed from reference TRBV7-9 and TRBJ2-7, reads DTGVSQNPRHKITKRGQNVTFRCDPISEHNRLYWYRQTLGQGPEFLTYFQNEAQLEKSRLLSDRFSAERPKGSFSTLEIQRTEQGDSAMYLCASSFPGPGSYEQYFGPGTRLTVT.

The genes are TRBV3-1 (or the pseudogene TRBV3-2) and TRBJ2-7; TRBD2 agrees at 13 bases. The V gene end was trimmed by 4 bases and the J gene end by 6 bases; junction bases not matched to a gene: 12. CDR3 length: 17 amino acids. Germline CDR1 reads LGHDT; CDR2 reads YNNKEL (reference sequence). The CDR3 loop is CASSLTTSGGGIGEQYF. As DNA, the CDR3 is TGTGCCAGCAGCCTAACAACTAGCGGGGGGGGCATAGGCGAGCAGTACTTC.

This chain's CDR3 is CASRPGEGDPAKNIQYF. The CDR3 DNA is TGTGCCAGCAGGCCAGGGGAAGGCGATCCTGCCAAAAACATTCAGTACTTC. This chain joins TRBV5-4 and TRBJ2-4; a weak D match, TRBD1 (6 bases). Germline values: CDR1 SGHNT, CDR2 YYREEE (reference sequence). The CDR3 loop spans 17 amino acids. V was cut by 5 bases and J by 1 base, with 19 bases left in between. Full variable domain (missing parts from reference TRBV5-4 and TRBJ2-4): ETGVTQSPTHLIKTRGQQVTLRCSSQSGHNTVSWYQQALGQGPQFIFQYYREEENGRGNFPPRFSGLQFPNYSSELNVNALELDDSALYLCASRPGEGDPAKNIQYFGAGTRLSVL.

The J gene is TRBJ2-6, the V gene TRBV4-3; 8 bases match TRBD1. The V gene end was trimmed by 3 bases and the J gene end by 0 bases; junction bases not matched to a gene: 7. CDR1 is LGHNA and CDR2 is YSLEER in the germline V gene. CDR3 length: 18 amino acids. The CDR3 DNA sequence: TGCGCCAGCAGCCAGATCAGGGGGCGCATCTCTGGGGCCAACGTCCTGACTTTC. The encoded protein is CASSQIRGRISGANVLTF.

This rearrangement joins TRBV27 to TRBJ1-1; D might be TRBD1 (6 bases). Germline loops: CDR1 MNHEY, CDR2 SMNVEV (reference sequence). The CDR3 is 14 residues long. Between the trimmed V and J ends, which lost 5 bases and 0 bases, there was a span of 10 bases. DNA of the CDR3: TGTGCCAGCAGTCACAGGGCGATGAACACTGAAGCTTTCTTT. Translation gives CASSHRAMNTEAFF.

The chain couples TRBV29-1 to TRBJ1-2; no reliable D call. Germline V gene sequence: CDR1 SQVTM, CDR2 ANQGSEA. V dropped 4 bases and J dropped 0 bases, with 12 bases sitting between them. The CDR3 covers 14 residues. The CDR3 region has the DNA TGCAGCGTTGCGGCGGGCGCGGCTAACTATGGCTACACCTTC. This translates into CSVAAGAANYGYTF. The full variable domain, its missing parts supplied by reference TRBV29-1 and TRBJ1-2, is SAVISQKPSRDICQRGTSLTIQCQVDSQVTMMFWYRQQPGQSLTLIATANQGSEATYESGFVIDKFPISRPNLTFSTLTVSNMSPEDSSIYLCSVAAGAANYGYTFGSGTRLTVV.

V and J are TRBV5-1 and TRBJ1-1; tentative D call: TRBD1 (5 bases). Trimming took off 0 bases at V and 4 bases at J, with 19 bases between the two ends. The length of the CDR3 is 17 residues. Per the germline V gene, CDR1 is SGHRS and CDR2 is YFSETQ. The CDR3 spells CASSLAISRSRGTEAFF. The CDR3 region has the DNA TGCGCCAGCAGCTTGGCCATTAGCCGGTCTAGGGGCACTGAAGCTTTCTTT.

This clone was seen only once. The chain carries TRBV3-1 (or the pseudogene TRBV3-2) and TRBJ1-2, with 8 bases aligning to TRBD1. Germline V gene sequence: CDR1 LGHDT, CDR2 YNNKEL (reference sequence). The CDR3 contains 17 residues. J gave up 4 bases and V 2 bases, and 12 bases lay outside the gene matches. CDR3 protein: CASSQPGWDRTLYGYTF. The CDR3 DNA sequence: TGTGCCAGCAGCCAACCCGGGTGGGACAGGACCCTCTATGGCTACACCTTC.

The gene calls are TRBV7-8 and TRBJ2-5, with 7 bases that match TRBD1. Germline V gene lookup returns CDR1 SGHVS and CDR2 FQNEAQ. V was clipped by 1 base and J by 5 bases; unmatched bases: 4. The CDR3 runs to 14 residues. CDR3 region: CASSLGQGVETQYF. The CDR3 nucleotides read TGTGCCAGCAGCTTAGGACAGGGAGTGGAGACCCAGTACTTC.

The V call is TRBV4-3, the J call TRBJ2-5; perhaps TRBD2 as D (6 bases). The V end was cut by 0 bases, the J end by 4 bases, with 12 bases between. CDR3 length: 15 residues. Germline V gives CDR1 LGHNA, CDR2 YSLEER. CDR3 bases: TGCGCCAGCAGCCAAGATAGAACTAGCAGAGAGACCCAGTACTTC. Protein sequence: CASSQDRTSRETQYF.